This TCR beta chain is from a study of cytomegalovirus exposure and HLA in healthy donors. The donors, nominally healthy at sampling, likely had unrecorded immune exposures. This clone was recorded once. The V end was cut by 7 bases, the J end by 4 bases, with 20 bases between. This CDR3 spans 15 amino acids. Germline V gene sequence: CDR1 SGHRS, CDR2 YFSETQ. Use of 60 Vbeta and 13 Jbeta primers characterized the PCR. Original processing notes: In a later analysis, of approximately 81 million unique beta chains, roughly 11 million appeared in at least two donors. The assay was immunoSEQ multiplex PCR, and TCRdb's table has in-frame clones only and misses some. V, J and clone size were drawn from that table, and D and trimming were deduced from the DNA. The data contain more than 85,000 clones, around 82% of them seen just once; the ten biggest clones take up over 3.5%.

The chain carries TRBV5-1 and TRBJ2-5; D gene unclear. Specimen: PBMCs. The sequence derives from a woman aged 45-65 years in good health and CMV-seropositive. CDR3 in amino acids: CASAPTSTSRETQYF. The CDR3, as DNA: TGCGCCAGCGCACCTACTTCCACCTCGAGAGAGACCCAGTACTTC.